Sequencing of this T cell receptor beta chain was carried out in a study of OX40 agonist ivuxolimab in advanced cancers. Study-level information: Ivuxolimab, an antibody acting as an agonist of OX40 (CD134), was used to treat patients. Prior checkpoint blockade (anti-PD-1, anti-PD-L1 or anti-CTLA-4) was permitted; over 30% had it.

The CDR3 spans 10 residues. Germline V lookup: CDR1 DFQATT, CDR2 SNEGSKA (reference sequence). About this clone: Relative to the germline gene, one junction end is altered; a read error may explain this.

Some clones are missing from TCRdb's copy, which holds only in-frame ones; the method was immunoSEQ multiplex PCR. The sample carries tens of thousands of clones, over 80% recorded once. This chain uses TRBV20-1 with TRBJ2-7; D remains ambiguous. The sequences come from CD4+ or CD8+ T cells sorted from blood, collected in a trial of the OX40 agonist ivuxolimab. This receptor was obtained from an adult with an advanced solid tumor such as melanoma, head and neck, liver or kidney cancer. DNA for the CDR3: TGCAGTGCTAGTCTACAGTGCCCGGACTTC. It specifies CSASLQCPDF.